One sample yielded the 11 T cell receptor beta chains listed below, sequenced in a study of blood T cells in healthy people across ages. Primers used in a second PCR of about 6 to 11 cycles were a sample-barcoded 5' primer and a J-beta primer mix. TCRdb redid the calling of the 5' RACE reads with MiXCR, one entry per CDR3 protein. The sample lists 980,000 or so distinct CDR3 sequences, around 48% occurring once. The sequenced sample consisted of blood. The receptors come from a man aged 30-40 years in good health.

In this sample, this clonotype turned up a few times. The chain is built from TRBV12-3 or TRBV12-4 and TRBJ2-3; a weak D match, TRBD2 (5 bases). Trimming left V 4 bases short and J 5 bases short, with 16 bases between. The length of the CDR3 is 15 residues. CDR3 residues: CASSSPLGSGDTQYF. CDR3 bases: TGTGCCAGCAGTTCACCACTAGGGAGCGGAGATACGCAGTATTTT.

Worth noting for this clonotype: The junction and the germline gene differ at one end; a read error may be behind it. V is TRBV10-3 and J is TRBJ2-6, with a weak D call TRBD1 (5 bases). Germline CDR1 ENHRY, CDR2 SYGVKD. The CDR3 runs to 13 residues. The CDR3 loop is CAISDSGANALTF. CDR3 sequence (DNA): TGTGCCATCAGTGATAGTGGGGCCAACGCCCTGACTTTC.

The chain recombines TRBV25-1 with TRBJ2-7, with D perhaps matching TRBD2 (6 bases). V lost 3 bases and J lost 1, with 10 bases in between. The CDR3 is 14 amino acids. Germline V CDR1 and CDR2: MGHDK, SYGVNS. CDR3 nucleotide sequence: TGTGCCAGCAGTGACCCACGGGGGTCCTACGAGCAGTACTTC. Its translation is CASSDPRGSYEQYF.

The rearrangement uses TRBV28 and TRBJ1-1; 7 nucleotides agree with TRBD1. V trimming: 3 bases; J trimming: 8 bases; junction bases outside the gene matches: 9. The CDR3 has 14 amino acids. Germline V gives CDR1 MDHEN, CDR2 SYDVKM. The CDR3 nucleotides read TGTGCCAGCAGTTTGCCATCAGGGGGAGGAGAAGCTTTCTTT. This translates into CASSLPSGGGEAFF.

The chain has TRBV7-2 and TRBJ2-5; D unclear. The CDR3 covers 16 residues. Germline CDR1 SGHTA, CDR2 FQGNSA. V lost 2 bases and J lost 1, with 14 bases in between. The CDR3 spells CASSLMGSSIQETQYF. CDR3 coding DNA: TGTGCCAGCAGCTTAATGGGATCATCAATCCAAGAGACCCAGTACTTC.

This clonotype was detected only a few times. The rearrangement joins TRBV10-3 to TRBJ1-1; TRBD1 agrees at 10 bases. CDR1 and CDR2 (germline): ENHRY, SYGVKD. This CDR3 is built from 15 residues. With 6 bases clipped from V and 3 bases from J, the junction kept 7 bases outside the gene matches. CDR3 protein: CAIRTGGVGDTEAFF. The CDR3 DNA follows: TGTGCCATCAGGACAGGGGGCGTAGGGGACACTGAAGCTTTCTTT.

This clonotype was counted only a few times. The chain employs TRBV20-1 and TRBJ2-5; D ambiguous. Germline CDR1 and CDR2: DFQATT and SNEGSKA (reference sequence). The ends were cut back, 0 bases at V and 6 bases at J, with 5 bases in the middle. This CDR3 has 11 amino acids. CDR3 amino acids: CSARDEKTQYF. The DNA of the CDR3 is TGCAGTGCTAGAGATGAGAAGACCCAGTACTTC.

The V call is TRBV11-3, the J call TRBJ1-1; D unclear. The CDR3 extends over 14 amino acids. V shed 5 bases and J shed 1 base, with 11 bases lying between them. The V gene's germline CDR1 is SGHNT and CDR2 YENEEA. In DNA, the CDR3 is TGTGCCAGCAGCCAAGGCCTGGGGAACACTGAAGCTTTCTTT. This translates into CASSQGLGNTEAFF. Filled out from reference TRBV11-3 and TRBJ1-1, the complete variable domain reads EAGVVQSPRYKIIEKKQPVAFWCNPISGHNTLYWYLQNLGQGPELLIRYENEEAVDDSQLPKDRFSAERLKGVDSTLKIQPAELGDSAVYLCASSQGLGNTEAFFGQGTRLTVV.

The chain uses TRBV7-8 and TRBJ2-3; 7 bases agree with TRBD2. CDR3 size: 17 residues. Germline trimming cut 5 bases from V and 7 bases from J; bases unmatched to any gene: 18. Germline CDR1 reads SGHVS; CDR2 reads FQNEAQ. CDR3 protein: CASSPGGGRAVLHTQYF. DNA for the CDR3: TGTGCCAGCAGCCCCGGCGGAGGGAGGGCCGTTCTCCATACGCAGTATTTT.

The CDR3: CASSTGLAEEGDTQYF. In nucleotides, the CDR3 is TGTGCCAGCAGTACGGGACTAGCGGAGGAGGGAGATACGCAGTATTTT. The chain joins TRBV6-5 to TRBJ2-3, with 11 bases aligning to TRBD2. Unmatched junction bases numbered 9, after V lost 5 bases and J lost 5 bases. Per germline, CDR1 MNHEY and CDR2 SVGAGI. The CDR3 has 16 residues.

The chain joins TRBV7-6 to TRBJ2-1; 12 bases line up with TRBD2. The CDR3 is made up of 17 amino acids. The V gene's germline CDR1 is SGHVS and CDR2 FNYEAQ. V trimming: 1 base; J trimming: 6 bases; junction bases outside the gene matches: 7. CDR3 region: CASSLVESSGGANEQFF. As DNA, the CDR3 is TGTGCCAGCAGCTTAGTAGAGTCTAGCGGGGGGGCCAATGAGCAGTTCTTC.